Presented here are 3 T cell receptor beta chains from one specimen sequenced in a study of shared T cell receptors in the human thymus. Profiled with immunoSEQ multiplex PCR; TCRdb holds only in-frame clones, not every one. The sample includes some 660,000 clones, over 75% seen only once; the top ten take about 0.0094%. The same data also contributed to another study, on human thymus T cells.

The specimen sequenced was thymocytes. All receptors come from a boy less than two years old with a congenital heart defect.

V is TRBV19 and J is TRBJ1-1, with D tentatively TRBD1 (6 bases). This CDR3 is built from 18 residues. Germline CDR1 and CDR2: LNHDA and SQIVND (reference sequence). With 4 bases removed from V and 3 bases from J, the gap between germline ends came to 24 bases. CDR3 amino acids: CASSTYREKAMGDTEAFF. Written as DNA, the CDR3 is TGTGCCAGTAGTACCTACAGGGAGAAGGCTATGGGGGACACTGAAGCTTTCTTT.

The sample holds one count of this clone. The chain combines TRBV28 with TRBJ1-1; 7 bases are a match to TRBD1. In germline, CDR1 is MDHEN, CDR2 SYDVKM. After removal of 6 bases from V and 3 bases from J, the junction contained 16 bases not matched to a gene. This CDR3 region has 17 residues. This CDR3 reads CASSNGQVGVKDTEAFF. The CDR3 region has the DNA TGTGCCAGCAGCAACGGACAGGTTGGGGTGAAGGACACTGAAGCTTTCTTT.

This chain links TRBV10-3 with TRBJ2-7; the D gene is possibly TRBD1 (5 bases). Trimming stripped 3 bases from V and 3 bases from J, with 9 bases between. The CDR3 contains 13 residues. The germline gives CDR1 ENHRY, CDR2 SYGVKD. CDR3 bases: TGTGCCATCAGTGAACAGGCCCGCTACGAGCAGTACTTC. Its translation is CAISEQARYEQYF.